This TCR beta chain was observed in a study of cytomegalovirus exposure and HLA in healthy donors. The PCR contained 60 Vbeta and 13 Jbeta primers. Sequenced by immunoSEQ multiplex PCR; TCRdb stores in-frame clones only, minus some. The sample data list tens of thousands of clones. In regard to this clone: Its antigen is undetermined.

Findings and limits, study-wide: Later, an analysis showed that TCR beta chains associated with HLA were more clonally expanded than others that were equally common. In vitro experiments confirmed that three CMV-associated chains were specific for CMV antigens.

Sequences were obtained from PBMCs. The receptor was isolated from a male donor in good health and CMV-seronegative.

CDR3 sequence reads: CASSQGDRENYGYTF. CDR3 DNA sequence: TGCGCCAGCAGCCAAGGGGACAGGGAAAACTATGGCTACACCTTC. The chain is built from TRBV4-3 and TRBJ1-2, with 9 nucleotides matching TRBD1. Germline CDR1 is LGHNA and CDR2 is YSLEER. CDR3 length: 15 residues. V shed 1 base, J shed 2 bases, and the junction held 2 bases outside the gene matches.